These 27 T cell receptor beta chains came from one sample sequenced in a study of T cell repertoires in cytomegalovirus infection. These receptors lack a known antigen. From the reads, TCRdb called clonotypes with MiXCR, one entry per CDR3 protein. The sample has hundreds of thousands of distinct CDR3 sequences, 31% seen once. This specimen consisted of cultured CD8+ T cells from PBMCs, obtained from culture after CMV antigen stimulation. These receptors were taken from a human donor in good health (CMV status not recorded). Some clones in this sample may be carry-over from other donors' samples.

The chain combines TRBV28 with TRBJ2-3, with 7 bases identical to TRBD2. Germline values: CDR1 MDHEN, CDR2 SYDVKM. The trim removed 6 bases at V and 6 bases at J, leaving 12 bases unmatched. The CDR3 extends over 15 amino acids. CDR3 sequence (DNA): TGTGCCAGCAGCCTTTCTCAGGACGGGGGGGATACGCAGTATTTT. Its translation is CASSLSQDGGDTQYF.

This clonotype was counted only a few times. The J gene is TRBJ2-1, the V gene TRBV5-6; 8 positions match TRBD1. The CDR3 has 16 residues. CDR1 SGHDT and CDR2 YYEEEE come from the germline V gene. Trimming cost V 8 bases and J 2 bases; bases outside gene matches: 12. CDR3 nucleotides: TGTGCCAGGACTTCGGGACAGGAGCGGGCCTACAATGAGCAGTTCTTC. Translation gives CARTSGQERAYNEQFF.

This clonotype was counted between two and nine times. The chain links TRBV19 to TRBJ1-2; a weak D match, TRBD1 (5 bases). Germline V gives CDR1 LNHDA, CDR2 SQIVND (reference sequence). This CDR3 is 17 amino acids long. V lost 3 bases, J lost 2 bases, and 19 bases lay in between. DNA of the CDR3: TGTGCCAGTAGTATGCCGGGTGGGGGGTATGCCAACTATGGCTACACCTTC. Translation: CASSMPGGGYANYGYTF.

This clonotype was recorded once. The rearrangement uses TRBV6-6 and TRBJ2-5; D is undetermined. The germline V gene has CDR1 MNHNY and CDR2 SVGAGI (reference sequence). The CDR3 length is 12 residues. V was cut by 6 bases and J by 3 bases, with 8 bases left in between. As DNA, the CDR3 is TGTGCCAGCAGACCCAGTAAAGAGACCCAGTACTTC. This gives the protein CASRPSKETQYF.

The chain recombines TRBV19 with TRBJ1-1; no clear D gene. Deletions cut 0 bases from V and 11 bases from J, with 7 bases between. There are 11 residues in the CDR3. CDR1 is LNHDA, CDR2 SQIVND, per germline (reference sequence). CDR3 nucleotide sequence: TGTGCCAGTAGTATAGATCTACGGGCTTTCTTT. It codes for CASSIDLRAFF.

V is TRBV19 and J is TRBJ1-2; tentative D call: TRBD1 (5 bases). CDR3 length: 15 amino acids. V lost 6 bases, J lost 4 bases, and 18 bases lay in between. The germline CDR1 and CDR2 sequences are LNHDA and SQIVND (reference sequence). The CDR3 sequence is CASSVGHLDLYGYTF. In DNA, the CDR3 is TGTGCCAGTAGCGTAGGACATCTCGACCTCTATGGCTACACCTTC.

This clonotype was seen ten or more times. The chain carries TRBV7-8 and TRBJ2-7; 9 bases agree with TRBD1. CDR1 SGHVS and CDR2 FQNEAQ come from the germline V gene. CDR3 size: 16 residues. J lost 0 bases, V lost 0 bases, and 3 bases had no gene match. CDR3 residues: CASSLARDRASYEQYF. The CDR3 DNA is TGTGCCAGCAGCTTAGCAAGGGACAGGGCCTCCTACGAGCAGTACTTC.

This clonotype was observed a handful of times. The chain couples TRBV6-1 to TRBJ2-7; D may correspond to TRBD1 or TRBD2 (5 bases each). Per the germline V gene, CDR1 is MNHNS and CDR2 is SASEGT. The CDR3 contains 15 residues. V was trimmed by 2 bases and J by 4 bases, leaving 15 bases between them. The CDR3 sequence: CASSERWGSGYEQYV. The CDR3 DNA follows: TGTGCCAGCAGTGAACGTTGGGGGTCTGGTTACGAGCAGTACGTC.

The rearrangement links TRBV7-8 to TRBJ2-7; the match to TRBD2 covers 9 bases. The germline V gene has CDR1 SGHVS and CDR2 FQNEAQ. The CDR3 runs 16 residues. V shed 1 base and J 6 bases; nucleotides not matched to a gene: 10. CDR3 bases: TGTGCCAGCAGCTTAGAATCGCGGGGGGGCCCCTCCGAGCAGTACGTC. It encodes CASSLESRGGPSEQYV.

This clonotype occurred a few times. The chain has TRBV11-2 and TRBJ2-1; possibly TRBD2 for D (5 bases). V lost 5 bases, J lost 4 bases, and 15 bases lay in between. The CDR3 is made up of 15 amino acids. CDR1 SGHAT and CDR2 FQNNGV come from the germline V gene. The CDR3 DNA follows: TGTGCCAGCAGCCAAGGTGGACTTAAATACAATGAGCAGTTCTTC. It encodes CASSQGGLKYNEQFF.

This chain uses TRBV27 with TRBJ2-1; weak D call: TRBD1 (5 bases). The CDR3 is 15 amino acids. Germline V gene sequence: CDR1 MNHEY, CDR2 SMNVEV (reference sequence). Trimming removed 2 bases at V and 2 bases at J, with 10 bases between. This chain's CDR3 is CASSLQGSPYNEQFF. CDR3 DNA sequence: TGTGCCAGCAGTTTACAGGGCTCTCCCTACAATGAGCAGTTCTTC.

This clonotype was detected a few times. The chain uses TRBV7-6 and TRBJ2-3, with 8 bases identical to TRBD1. J lost 5 bases, V lost 5 bases, and 6 bases had no gene match. The CDR3 is 14 amino acids. The germline gives CDR1 SGHVS, CDR2 FNYEAQ. The CDR3 reads CASSMTGEVDTQYF. The CDR3 region has the DNA TGTGCCAGCAGCATGACAGGGGAGGTAGATACGCAGTATTTT.

The sample holds many counts of this clonotype. The chain is built from TRBV7-8 and TRBJ2-7; D may correspond to TRBD1 or TRBD2 (5 bases each). CDR1 is SGHVS, CDR2 FQNEAQ, per germline. This CDR3 has 13 residues. The germline V and J ends were trimmed by 1 base and 5 bases, with 9 bases remaining between them. In DNA form, the CDR3 reads TGTGCCAGCAGCTTAGACCGGGGCGACGAGCAGTACGTC. This gives the protein CASSLDRGDEQYV.

V is TRBV6-1 and J is TRBJ2-7; 9 nucleotides match TRBD1. Germline CDR1 MNHNS, CDR2 SASEGT. This CDR3 region has 15 residues. Here the CDR3 reads CVSTIWRGQGGEQYV. The DNA of the CDR3 is TGTGTCAGCACCATATGGCGGGGACAGGGAGGCGAGCAGTACGTC.

This clonotype was observed a handful of times. The chain is built from TRBV7-6 and TRBJ2-7, with D unresolved. The CDR3 loop spans 13 amino acids. Trimming took off 7 bases at V and 2 bases at J, with 12 bases between the two ends. CDR1 SGHVS and CDR2 FNYEAQ come from the germline V gene. CDR3 sequence: CASTLDPAYEQYF. CDR3 sequence (DNA): TGTGCCAGCACCCTGGACCCAGCCTACGAGCAGTACTTC.

The chain is built from TRBV28 and TRBJ2-1; 8 bases agree with TRBD1. CDR3 length: 16 residues. The ends lost 4 bases at V and 4 bases at J; junction bases unmatched: 9. Germline V lookup: CDR1 MDHEN, CDR2 SYDVKM. CDR3 in amino acids: CASSYLKDRVYNEQFF. Here the CDR3 DNA reads TGTGCCAGCAGTTATTTAAAGGACAGGGTATACAATGAGCAGTTCTTC.

This clonotype was detected a few times. This chain uses TRBV6-4 with TRBJ1-5; D remains ambiguous. The CDR3 contains 14 residues. Trimming shortened V by 0 bases and J by 6 bases, and 9 bases separated the two germline ends. Germline V gene data show CDR1 as MRHNA and CDR2 as SNTAGT. The CDR3 nucleotides are TGTGCCAGCAGTGACTCACCCTCGGCTCAGCCCCAGCATTTT. This encodes CASSDSPSAQPQHF.

The chain carries TRBV5-5 and TRBJ2-5; no clear D. Germline CDR1 reads SGHKS; CDR2 reads YYEKEE (reference sequence). There are 15 residues in the CDR3. The V end lost 7 bases, the J end lost 0 bases, and 16 bases lay between the germline ends. CDR3 DNA: TGTGCCAGCGGATTGCACGGCAAAAACCAAGAGACCCAGTACTTC. Residues: CASGLHGKNQETQYF. Full variable domain (remainder filled in from reference TRBV5-5 and TRBJ2-5): DAGVTQSPTHLIKTRGQQVTLRCSPISGHKSVSWYQQVLGQGPQFIFQYYEKEERGRGNFPDRFSARQFPNYSSELNVNALLLGDSALYLCASGLHGKNQETQYFGPGTRLLVL.

The rearrangement joins TRBV19 to TRBJ1-5, with TRBD1 as a possible D gene (6 bases). Trimming removed 1 base at V and 2 bases at J, with 18 bases between. CDR1 is LNHDA, CDR2 SQIVND, per germline (reference sequence). The length of the CDR3 is 18 residues. In nucleotides, the CDR3 is TGTGCCAGTAGTATAGGGACAGAGAGCGGCGTAGGCAATCAGCCCCAGCATTTT. The encoded protein is CASSIGTESGVGNQPQHF.

This clonotype turned up a few times. The V call is TRBV12-3 or TRBV12-4, the J call TRBJ2-1, with D uncertain. The CDR3 has 15 residues. Trimming removed 8 bases from V and 6 bases from J, with 20 bases in between. In DNA, the CDR3 is TGTGCCAGCGGCCCCGGGCTGCCCCTTTCCAATGAGCAGTTCTTC. Amino acids: CASGPGLPLSNEQFF.

The table lists this clonotype with a count of one. The gene calls are TRBV6-1 and TRBJ2-2; D not certain. The V end was cut by 5 bases, the J end by 8 bases, with 9 bases between. The CDR3 has 12 amino acids. The germline CDR1 and CDR2 sequences are MNHNS and SASEGT. The chain's CDR3 is CASSYPLGELFF. Here the CDR3 DNA reads TGTGCCAGCAGTTACCCCCTGGGGGAGCTGTTTTTT.

This clonotype came up many times. V usage is TRBV7-9 and J usage is TRBJ2-1, with TRBD1 identical over 9 bases. V dropped 5 bases and J dropped 7; count of bases not matched to a gene: 12. This CDR3 spans 16 amino acids. Germline values: CDR1 SEHNR, CDR2 FQNEAQ (reference sequence). This chain's CDR3 is CASSPRWDRDINEQFF. The DNA for the CDR3 is TGTGCCAGCAGCCCCCGGTGGGACAGGGATATTAATGAGCAGTTCTTC.

There are a few counts of this clonotype. This chain connects TRBV24-1 to TRBJ2-3; the D gene is possibly TRBD2 (6 bases). V lost 3 bases, J lost 2 bases, and 11 bases lay in between. The CDR3 totals 15 residues. Germline V gene lookup returns CDR1 KGHDR and CDR2 SFDVKD. This chain's CDR3 is CATSDPTSPTDTQYF. The CDR3 DNA is TGTGCCACCAGTGATCCCACTAGCCCCACAGATACGCAGTATTTT.

This clonotype has a handful of counts. The chain links TRBV7-6 to TRBJ1-4; D is ambiguous. Trimming took off 3 bases at V and 5 bases at J, with 7 bases between the two ends. This CDR3 region has 13 residues. CDR1 is SGHVS, CDR2 FNYEAQ, per germline. In DNA form, the CDR3 reads TGTGCCAGCAGCTTTGACCGGAATGAAAAACTGTTTTTT. This encodes CASSFDRNEKLFF.

This clonotype showed up just a few times. The gene calls are TRBV6-1 and TRBJ1-4; no clear D. V shed 8 bases and J shed 2 bases, with 12 bases lying between them. This CDR3 contains 14 residues. The germline V gene encodes CDR1 MNHNS and CDR2 SASEGT. CDR3 DNA: TGTGCCAGCGGCCCGACGAGGACTAATGAAAAACTGTTTTTT. Encoded protein: CASGPTRTNEKLFF.

This chain uses TRBV6-5 with TRBJ2-4; a weak D match, TRBD1 (5 bases). Germline assignment: CDR1 MNHEY and CDR2 SVGAGI. This CDR3 region has 18 residues. V was trimmed by 0 bases and J by 3 bases, leaving 18 bases between them. CDR3 DNA: TGTGCCAGCAGTTACTCGATTCGGCCAGGGAAAAACAAAAACATTCAGTACTTC. Its protein is CASSYSIRPGKNKNIQYF.

In this sample, this clonotype turned up a few times. The chain couples TRBV18 to TRBJ1-1, with TRBD1 as a possible D gene (6 bases). This CDR3 region has 14 residues. Trimming took 2 bases from V and 5 from J, leaving 12 bases between them. CDR1 KGHSH and CDR2 LQKENI come from the germline V gene. The CDR3 DNA reads as TGTGCCAGCTCACCAGGACAGATGGGGACTGAAGCTTTCTTT. Translating gives CASSPGQMGTEAFF.